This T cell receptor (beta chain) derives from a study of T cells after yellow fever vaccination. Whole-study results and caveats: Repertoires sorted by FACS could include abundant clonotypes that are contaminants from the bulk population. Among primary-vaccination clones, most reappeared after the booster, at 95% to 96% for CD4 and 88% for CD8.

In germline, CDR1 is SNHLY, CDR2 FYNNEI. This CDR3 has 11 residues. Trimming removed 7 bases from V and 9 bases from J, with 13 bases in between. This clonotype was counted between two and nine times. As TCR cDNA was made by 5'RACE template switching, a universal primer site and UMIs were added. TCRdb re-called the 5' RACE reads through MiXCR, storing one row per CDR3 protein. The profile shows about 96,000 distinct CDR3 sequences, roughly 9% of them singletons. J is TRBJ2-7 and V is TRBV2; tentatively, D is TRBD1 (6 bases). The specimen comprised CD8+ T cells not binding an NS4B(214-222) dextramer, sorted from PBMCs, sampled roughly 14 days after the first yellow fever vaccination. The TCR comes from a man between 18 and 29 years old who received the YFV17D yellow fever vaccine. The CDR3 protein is CASKAGDRQYV. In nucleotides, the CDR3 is TGTGCCAGCAAAGCAGGGGACCGGCAGTACGTC.